One sample yielded the 9 T cell receptor beta chains listed below, sequenced in a study of blood T cell repertoires in COVID-19. Clones were read by immunoSEQ multiplex PCR, and TCRdb kept only the in-frame ones, dropping some. The table shows over 110,000 clones, with 88% occurring only once. Sequencing input: peripheral blood. Every receptor here comes from a human donor in a cohort sampled during active COVID-19.

This chain links TRBV2 with TRBJ2-6; D possibly corresponds to TRBD1 (6 bases). The V gene lost 7 bases and the J gene lost 0 bases, with 19 bases spanning the gap. The CDR3 contains 18 residues. The germline V gene encodes CDR1 SNHLY and CDR2 FYNNEI. The CDR3 nucleotides read TGTGCCAGCACCTACCCCGGGACAAGTTTCTCTGGGGCCAACGTCCTGACTTTC. Amino acids: CASTYPGTSFSGANVLTF.

The genes are TRBV6-5 and TRBJ2-3; 7 positions match TRBD1. V was pared by 5 bases and J by 5 bases, with 4 bases of the junction left unmatched. Germline CDR1 MNHEY, CDR2 SVGAGI. The CDR3 has 13 amino acids. Here the CDR3 reads CASSTGQRDTQYF. CDR3 in DNA: TGTGCCAGCAGTACGGGACAGAGAGATACGCAGTATTTT.

The gene calls are TRBV19 and TRBJ1-2; a weak D match, TRBD1 (5 bases). The V and J ends lost 7 bases and 2 bases respectively, with 14 bases between them. From germline, CDR1 is LNHDA and CDR2 SQIVND (reference sequence). The CDR3 extends over 14 amino acids. In DNA form, the CDR3 reads TGTGCCAGTACACCGGTCGGGGGGAACTATGGCTACACCTTC. Translated: CASTPVGGNYGYTF. Combining the CDR3 with reference TRBV19 and TRBJ1-2 gives the whole variable domain DGGITQSPKYLFRKEGQNVTLSCEQNLNHDAMYWYRQDPGQGLRLIYYSQIVNDFQKGDIAEGYSVSREKKESFPLTVTSAQKNPTAFYLCASTPVGGNYGYTFGSGTRLTVV.

The V and J genes are TRBV2 and TRBJ2-1; 7 nucleotides agree with TRBD1. The CDR3 extends over 15 amino acids. Per the germline V gene, CDR1 is SNHLY and CDR2 is FYNNEI. Trimming took 4 bases from V and 2 from J; bases not matched to a gene: 5. CDR3 in DNA: TGTGCCAGCAGTGTCCGGGACAGAGCCTACAATGAGCAGTTCTTC. Translation: CASSVRDRAYNEQFF.

This clone was counted once. The rearrangement uses TRBV3-1 (or the pseudogene TRBV3-2) and TRBJ2-3, with 14 bases aligning to TRBD2. The ends lost 1 base at V and 5 bases at J; junction bases unmatched: 8. The CDR3 contains 18 residues. CDR1 LGHDT and CDR2 YNNKEL come from the germline V gene (reference sequence). In DNA, the CDR3 is TGTGCCAGCAGCCAAGGGTCTGGACTAGCGGGGGGAGGAGATACGCAGTATTTT. Translating gives CASSQGSGLAGGGDTQYF.

The chain combines TRBV4-1 with TRBJ2-7, with 9 positions matching TRBD2. Germline V gives CDR1 MGHRA, CDR2 YSYEKL. V lost 4 bases and J lost 5; bases outside the gene matches: 6. The CDR3 has 14 amino acids. The DNA for the CDR3 is TGCGCCAGCAGCCCGGCGGGGGGGCCCAACGAGCAGTACTTC. Its translation: CASSPAGGPNEQYF.

The chain recombines TRBV27 with TRBJ2-2, with D possibly TRBD1 on 6 matching bases. Deletions cut 2 bases from V and 7 bases from J, with 8 bases between. Germline CDR1 MNHEY, CDR2 SMNVEV (reference sequence). CDR3 length equals 13 residues. The chain's CDR3 is CASSLGGIGELFF. The CDR3 bases are TGTGCCAGCAGTTTAGGGGGCATCGGGGAGCTGTTTTTT.

Only one count was recorded for this clone. This rearrangement joins TRBV7-2 to TRBJ2-3; D may be TRBD2 (6 bases). The CDR3 runs to 15 residues. Trimming shortened V by 6 bases and J by 4 bases, and 17 bases separated the two germline ends. CDR1 is SGHTA, CDR2 FQGNSA, per germline. The DNA of the CDR3 is TGTGCCAGCAGTCGGGGCGGGGTGAGCGCAGATACGCAGTATTTT. Amino acids: CASSRGGVSADTQYF. The full variable domain, in which reference TRBV7-2 and TRBJ2-3 provide the parts outside the CDR3, is GAGVSQSPSNKVTEKGKDVELRCDPISGHTALYWYRQSLGQGLEFLIYFQGNSAPDKSGLPSDRFSAERTGGSVSTLTIQRTQQEDSAVYLCASSRGGVSADTQYFGPGTRLTVL.

V and J are TRBV7-3 and TRBJ2-3; 9 bases fit TRBD1. V lost 6 bases, J lost 5 bases, and 9 bases stayed unmatched. This CDR3 is 15 amino acids long. Germline lookup yields CDR1 SGHTA and CDR2 FQGTGA. CDR3 nucleotide sequence: TGTGCCAGCAGTTACGGACAGGGGCGCGTAGATACGCAGTATTTT. It is translated as CASSYGQGRVDTQYF.